This TCR beta chain was profiled in a study of graft-versus-host responses after intestinal transplantation. Study context: The study gave all recipients anti-thymocyte globulin induction, then tacrolimus and steroids for two to three years. Study-level findings and limits: Early post-transplant falls in HvG clones accompanied the peak levels of circulating GvH clones. Recipient marrow contained GvH clones, some of which appeared first in ileum or blood.

In regard to this clone: The antigen remains unidentified.

Sequencing was performed with immunoSEQ multiplex PCR; in TCRdb, only in-frame clones are kept and a portion is missing. In the table there are some 90,000 clones, 80% to 95% of which are singletons. CDR3 length: 13 residues. V was clipped by 5 bases and J by 5 bases, with 12 bases between them. Germline V gene data show CDR1 as MNHEY and CDR2 as SMNVEV (reference sequence). The sample here was unstimulated CD4+ T cells sorted from spleen or lymph node cells, taken before intestinal transplant. The clonotype originates from a human donor who received an intestinal transplant. The rearrangement links TRBV27 to TRBJ2-5, with unresolved D. The CDR3 DNA follows: TGTGCCAGCAGTCCCGTGGGGTTGGAGACCCAGTACTTC. It encodes CASSPVGLETQYF.